Included here is one TCR beta chain sequence, with context. Its antigen is still unknown. Unique molecular identifiers were included in an RNA-based 3' RACE TCR library. TCRdb reprocessed the 3' RACE reads with MiXCR, giving one entry per CDR3 protein. The table records 15,000 to 17,000 distinct CDR3 sequences, 3.4% of them present only once. Described treatment: PENTA 11 planned treatment interruption arm or continuous ART arm. This sample stems from a study of HIV-infected children after antiretroviral therapy interruption. Overall study context: Continuous-treatment children had median age 8 years, interruption around 9.5 years. Findings and caveats of the study: After treatment interruption started, naive CD4+ CDR3 overlap across time points dropped.

V was shortened by 4 bases and J by 5 bases, with 17 bases between the two germline ends. The CDR3 totals 15 residues. The germline gives CDR1 MNHEY, CDR2 SMNVEV (reference sequence). Sequenced here: CD45RA+ CD4+ T cells from PBMCs, sampled from a donor given antiretroviral therapy, either interrupted or continuous. Subset reported: naive CD4+ CD45RA+ CD45RO- T cells. The source of this sequence is a child between 2 and 17 years old with HIV. This rearrangement joins TRBV27 to TRBJ2-5; tentatively, D is TRBD2 (6 bases). CDR3 sequence: CASSWSGEVRETQYF. CDR3 nucleotide sequence: TGTGCCAGCAGTTGGTCTGGGGAGGTGAGGGAGACCCAGTACTTC.